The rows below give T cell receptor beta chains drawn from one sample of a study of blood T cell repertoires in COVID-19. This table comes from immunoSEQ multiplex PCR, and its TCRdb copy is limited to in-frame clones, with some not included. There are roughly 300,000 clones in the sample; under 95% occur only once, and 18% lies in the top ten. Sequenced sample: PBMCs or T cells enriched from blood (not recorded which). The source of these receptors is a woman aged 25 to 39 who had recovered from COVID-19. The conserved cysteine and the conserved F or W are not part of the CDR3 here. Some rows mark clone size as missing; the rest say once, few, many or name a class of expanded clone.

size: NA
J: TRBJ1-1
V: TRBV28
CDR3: ASTYGVYTEAF

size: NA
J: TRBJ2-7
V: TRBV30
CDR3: AWEQSGISEQY

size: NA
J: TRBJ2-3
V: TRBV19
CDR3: AISWGGQGTDTQY

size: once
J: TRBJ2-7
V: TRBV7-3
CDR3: ASSLSGGRGGEQY

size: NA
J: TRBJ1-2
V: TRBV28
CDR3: ASTHTEDYGYT

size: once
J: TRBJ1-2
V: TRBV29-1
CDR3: SVGDVRAGYT

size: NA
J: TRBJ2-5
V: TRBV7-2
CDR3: ASSSGGAQETQY

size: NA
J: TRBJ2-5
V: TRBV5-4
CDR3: ASGGFPQETQY

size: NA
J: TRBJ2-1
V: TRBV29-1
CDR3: SGPGLVLSYEQF

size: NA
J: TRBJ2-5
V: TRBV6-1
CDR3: ASSEGGTGAQETQY

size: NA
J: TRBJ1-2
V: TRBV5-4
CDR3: ASSFNRDHGYT

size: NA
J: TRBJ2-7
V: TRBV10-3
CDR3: AISEGTGPLSEQY

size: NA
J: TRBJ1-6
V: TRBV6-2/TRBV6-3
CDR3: ASSYGRYNSPLH

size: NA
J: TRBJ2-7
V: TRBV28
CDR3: ASSLELAAYYEQY

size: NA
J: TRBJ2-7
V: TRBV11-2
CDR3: ASSLGRQGFFYEQY

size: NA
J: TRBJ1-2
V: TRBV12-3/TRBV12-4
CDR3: ASRRNYGYT

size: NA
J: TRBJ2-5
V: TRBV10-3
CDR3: AISESGQGLETQY

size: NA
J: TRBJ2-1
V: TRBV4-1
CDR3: ASSQAGTTLWDEQF

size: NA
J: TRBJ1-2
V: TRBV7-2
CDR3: ASSLKGDYGYT

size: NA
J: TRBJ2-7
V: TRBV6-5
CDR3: ASSYGDRGSYEQY

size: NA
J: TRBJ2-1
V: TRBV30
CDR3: AWSPGGSDNEQF

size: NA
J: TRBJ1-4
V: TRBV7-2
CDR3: ASSLGGEKLF

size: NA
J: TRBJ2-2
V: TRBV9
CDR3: ASSVYTGNTGELF

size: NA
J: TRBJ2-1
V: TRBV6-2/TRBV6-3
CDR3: ASSYALVASYNEQF

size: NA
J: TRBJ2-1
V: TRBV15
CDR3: ATSRDLGRNYNEQF

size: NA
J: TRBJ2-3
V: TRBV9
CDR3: ASSVTPSGTSTDTQY

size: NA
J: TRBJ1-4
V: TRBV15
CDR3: ATSRLQDRAGEKLF

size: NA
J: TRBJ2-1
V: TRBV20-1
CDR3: SAYTGNEQF